These T cell receptor beta chains were read from a single sample in a study of CD8+ T cells in alopecia areata. Data came from immunoSEQ multiplex PCR; TCRdb stores just in-frame clones and leaves some out. Counted here are some 130,000 clones, almost 50% occurring once; the ten biggest clones make up approximately 19%. Sequencing used CD8+ T cells sorted from blood, obtained at week 0. The receptors shown here come from a human donor with alopecia areata. Both conserved end residues are part of each CDR3. The D gene is left open where the match is weak. Expanded clones get a size class; other rows say once, few or many, or leave the size out.

NA	TRBJ2-7	TRBV6-1	NA	CASSEFDRNYEQYF	TGTGCCAGCAGTGAATTCGACAGGAACTACGAGCAGTACTTC
NA	TRBJ2-1	TRBV9	NA	CASSSLGHEQFF	TGTGCCAGCAGCTCCCTTGGGCATGAGCAGTTCTTC
few	TRBJ2-1	TRBV7-9	NA	CASSSRTSFRYNEQFF	TGTGCCAGCAGCTCTCGTACTAGCTTCCGCTACAATGAGCAGTTCTTC
NA	TRBJ2-7	TRBV7-3	NA	CASPFRGSYEQYF	TGTGCGAGTCCATTTCGGGGTAGCTACGAGCAGTACTTC
NA	TRBJ1-1	TRBV20-1	NA	CSARVQGRAFF	TGCAGTGCTAGAGTACAGGGACGAGCTTTCTTT
few	TRBJ1-1	TRBV7-9	NA	CASSFGNTEAFF	TGTGCCAGCAGCTTCGGTAACACTGAAGCTTTCTTT
NA	TRBJ1-1	TRBV29-1	NA	CSVEPGTEAFF	TGCAGCGTTGAACCTGGCACTGAAGCTTTCTTT
NA	TRBJ1-2	TRBV29-1	NA	CSLWTDSNGYTF	TGCAGCTTGTGGACAGATTCCAATGGCTACACCTTC
NA	TRBJ2-5	TRBV5-6	NA	CASSLAEEETQYF	TGTGCCAGCAGCTTGGCCGAGGAAGAGACCCAGTACTTC
NA	TRBJ2-1	TRBV27	NA	CASTKGGTQFF	TGTGCCAGCACAAAGGGGGGGACCCAGTTCTTC
NA	TRBJ2-6	TRBV4-2	NA	CASSQDSVGTRTKGISGANVLTF	TGTGCCAGCAGCCAAGACTCGGTCGGGACAAGGACTAAGGGAATCTCTGGGGCCAACGTCCTGACTTTC
NA	TRBJ1-1	TRBV13	TRBD1	CASSPQGLEGTEAFF	TGTGCCAGCAGCCCACAGGGGCTCGAGGGCACTGAAGCTTTCTTT
NA	TRBJ2-5	TRBV10-3	NA	CAISEVATEETQYF	TGTGCCATCAGTGAGGTAGCCACCGAAGAGACCCAGTACTTC
NA	TRBJ2-7	TRBV9	TRBD2	CASSVSIAGSTLEQYF	TGTGCCAGCAGCGTCTCAATAGCGGGGTCAACCCTCGAGCAGTACTTC
NA	TRBJ1-5	TRBV5-6	TRBD1	CASSAGQGYQPQHF	TGTGCCAGCAGCGCGGGACAGGGATACCAGCCCCAGCATTTT
NA	TRBJ2-7	TRBV29-1	TRBD1	CSVEDRGTGYYEQYF	TGCAGCGTTGAAGATCGAGGGACAGGGTACTACGAGCAGTACTTC